The clone carrying this T cell receptor (beta chain) was seen a few times. Its cognate antigen is unknown. The sample belongs to a study of T cells in Graves' hyperthyroidism and ophthalmopathy. TCR beta CDR3 regions were amplified from RNA. The TCR CDR3 first-round RT-PCR relied on the HTBI primer set. Each CDR3 protein is one row after TCRdb ran MiXCR on the multiplex PCR reads. The sample has 75,000 to 100,000 distinct CDR3 sequences, 51% seen once. Looked up from germline, CDR1 is MGHDK and CDR2 is SYGVNS. V lost 8 bases, J lost 4 bases, and 14 bases lay in between. CDR3 length: 13 amino acids. Study conclusions and caveats: Most thyroid-expanded clonotypes above 0.001 were also found in blood. In simple terms, a model built on 13 V-J features told ophthalmopathy apart from stable hyperthyroidism.

If no ophthalmopathy progression occurred within 18 months, Graves' hyperthyroidism was stable. Isolation of PBMCs was performed on 8.5 to 10 ml fresh peripheral blood. This chain uses TRBV25-1 with TRBJ1-2; D not certain. Input material: blood. The TCR comes from a woman aged 40 to 50 with Graves' hyperthyroidism. CDR3 coding DNA: TGTGCCAGCGCTGGGGAGGTGGGCTATGGCTACACCTTC. Protein sequence: CASAGEVGYGYTF.